This T cell receptor (beta chain) was found in a study of T cells after posttransplantation cyclophosphamide. Points on this clone: The target antigen is unknown.

Study-level findings and limits: TRB overlap between skin or GI tissue T cells and blood was limited. After PTCy, TRB diversity resembled that of CNI/methotrexate controls. Donor CD8+ memory clones often dominated recipient blood repertoires at later times.

The data were produced by immunoSEQ multiplex PCR, yet TCRdb's version contains in-frame clones alone and is incomplete. The sample has roughly 4,800 clones; about 72% are singletons. Busulfan-fludarabine conditioning, marrow transplant, and cyclophosphamide on days +3 and +4 were administered. In germline, CDR1 is MNHEY, CDR2 SMNVEV (reference sequence). This CDR3 spans 14 amino acids. The junction had 7 bases not matched to a gene; V was cut back by 8 bases and J by 0 bases. This TCR came from a male patient between 55 and 70 years old who received an allogeneic stem cell transplant from an unrelated donor, was CMV-positive, and had acute GVHD only. Some T cells may have come from the graft donor. The V call is TRBV27, the J call TRBJ2-7; 7 positions agree with TRBD2. The sequencing used PBMCs, collected 362 days after allogeneic stem cell transplant with posttransplant cyclophosphamide. The CDR3 here is CASGFAGDSYEQYF. As DNA, the CDR3 is TGTGCCAGCGGGTTCGCGGGGGACTCCTACGAGCAGTACTTC.